This T cell receptor beta chain was identified during a study of persistence of HIV-infected CD4 T cells. Sequencing used immunoSEQ version 4 in survey mode. Repertoires were generated with immunoSEQ multiplex PCR, while TCRdb's copy carries only in-frame clones and drops some. Of about 36,000 clones detected, over 65% appear once; the ten largest clones hold roughly 5.4%. A note on this clone: Its antigen remains unknown.

Overlapping HIV-1 Gag 15-mer peptides at about 1 ug per peptide per mL were used. CD40L-negative CD69-negative CD45RO-high memory CD4+ T cells were sorted as populations depleted of antigen-responding cells. This clonotype was sampled from an adult with HIV. The donor label of this sample is uncertain. This specimen was cultured CD4+ T cells from PBMCs, taken from a patient who received antiretroviral therapy.

In DNA form, the CDR3 reads TGTGCCAGCAGTTTAAATGGTCGGAACACCGGGGAGCTGTTTTTT. Translated, it gives CASSLNGRNTGELFF. The chain combines TRBV27 with TRBJ2-2; the D is unclear. The CDR3 spans 15 residues. V lost 2 bases to trimming and J lost 1 base, with 8 bases between them. The germline V gene has CDR1 MNHEY and CDR2 SMNVEV (reference sequence).